This T cell receptor (beta chain) was captured in a study of blood T cell repertoires in COVID-19. The V and J ends lost 7 bases and 8 bases respectively, with 11 bases between them. CDR3 length equals 12 residues. Per germline, CDR1 MNHEY and CDR2 SMNVEV (reference sequence). Profiling relied on immunoSEQ multiplex PCR, and the TCRdb table lists in-frame clones only, not all of them. The sample holds 200,000 to 300,000 clones, approximately 88% seen once. The source of this sequence is a woman in her 40s with acute COVID-19. The chain carries TRBV27 and TRBJ2-2; unclear D gene. Sequencing used PBMCs or T cells enriched from blood (not recorded which). The CDR3 DNA follows: TGTGCCAGCACCCTAGGCTCAGGGGAGCTGTTTTTT. This encodes CASTLGSGELFF.